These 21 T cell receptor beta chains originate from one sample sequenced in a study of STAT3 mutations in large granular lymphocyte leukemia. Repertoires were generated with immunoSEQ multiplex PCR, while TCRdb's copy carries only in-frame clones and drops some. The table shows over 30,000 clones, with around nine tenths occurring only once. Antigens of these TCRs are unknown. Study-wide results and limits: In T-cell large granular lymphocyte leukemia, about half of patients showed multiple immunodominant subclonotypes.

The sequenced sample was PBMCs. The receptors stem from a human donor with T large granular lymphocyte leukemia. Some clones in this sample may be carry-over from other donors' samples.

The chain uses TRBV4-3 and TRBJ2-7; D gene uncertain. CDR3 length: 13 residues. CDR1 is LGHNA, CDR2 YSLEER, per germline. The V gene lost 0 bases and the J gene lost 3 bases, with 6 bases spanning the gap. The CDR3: CASSQEWGYEQYF. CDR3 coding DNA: TGCGCCAGCAGCCAAGAATGGGGCTACGAGCAGTACTTC.

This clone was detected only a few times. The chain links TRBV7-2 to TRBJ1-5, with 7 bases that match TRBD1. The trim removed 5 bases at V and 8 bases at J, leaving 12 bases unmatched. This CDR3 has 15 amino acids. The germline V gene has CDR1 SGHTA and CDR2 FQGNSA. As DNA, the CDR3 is TGTGCCAGCAGCCCTGGACAGGAAGGGGAAAAGCCCCAGCATTTT. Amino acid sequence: CASSPGQEGEKPQHF.

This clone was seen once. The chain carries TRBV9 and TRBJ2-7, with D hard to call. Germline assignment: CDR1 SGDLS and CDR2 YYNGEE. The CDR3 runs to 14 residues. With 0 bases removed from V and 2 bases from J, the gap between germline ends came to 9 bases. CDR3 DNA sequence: TGTGCCAGCAGCGTAGGACCAGAACCCTACGAGCAGTACGTC. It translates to CASSVGPEPYEQYV.

The chain's CDR3 is CASSPTGLAGSYEQYF. In DNA form, the CDR3 reads TGTGCCAGCAGCCCTACCGGACTAGCGGGATCCTACGAGCAGTACTTC. The rearrangement uses TRBV9 and TRBJ2-7; 12 positions match TRBD2. Germline-derived CDR1 and CDR2 are SGDLS and YYNGEE. The CDR3 loop spans 16 amino acids. J was trimmed by 1 base and V by 4 bases; bases with no gene match: 6. Drawing the rest from reference TRBV9 and TRBJ2-7, the complete variable domain is DSGVTQTPKHLITATGQRVTLRCSPRSGDLSVYWYQQSLDQGLQFLIQYYNGEERAKGNILERFSAQQFPDLHSELNLSSLELGDSALYFCASSPTGLAGSYEQYFGPGTRLTVT.

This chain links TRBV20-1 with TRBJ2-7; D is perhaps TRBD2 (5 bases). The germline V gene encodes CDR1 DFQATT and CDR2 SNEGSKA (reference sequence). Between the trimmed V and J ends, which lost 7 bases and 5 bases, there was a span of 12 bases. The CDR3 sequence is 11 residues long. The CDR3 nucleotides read TGCAGTGTTCCGAGGGCGAACGAGCAGTACGTC. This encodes CSVPRANEQYV.

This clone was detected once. The CDR3 sequence is CAIKSGQVANTGELFF. The CDR3 nucleotides are TGTGCCATCAAATCTGGGCAAGTCGCGAACACCGGGGAGCTGTTTTTT. This chain links TRBV10-3 with TRBJ2-2; D remains unclear. Germline CDR1 ENHRY, CDR2 SYGVKD. V was clipped by 7 bases and J by 0 bases, with 15 bases between them. The CDR3 length is 16 residues.

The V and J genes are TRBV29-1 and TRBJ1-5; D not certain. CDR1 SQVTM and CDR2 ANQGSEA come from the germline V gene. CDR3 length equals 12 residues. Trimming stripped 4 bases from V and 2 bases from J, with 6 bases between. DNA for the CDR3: TGCAGCGTTGTTCAGGGCAATCAGCCCCAGCATTTT. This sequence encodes CSVVQGNQPQHF.

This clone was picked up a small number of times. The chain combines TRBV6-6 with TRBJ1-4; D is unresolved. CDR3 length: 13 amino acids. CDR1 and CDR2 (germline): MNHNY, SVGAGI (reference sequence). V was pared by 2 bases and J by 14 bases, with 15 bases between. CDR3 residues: CASSYEGIRGLFF. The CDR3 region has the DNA TGTGCCAGCAGTTACGAGGGCATAAGAGGTCTGTTTTTT.

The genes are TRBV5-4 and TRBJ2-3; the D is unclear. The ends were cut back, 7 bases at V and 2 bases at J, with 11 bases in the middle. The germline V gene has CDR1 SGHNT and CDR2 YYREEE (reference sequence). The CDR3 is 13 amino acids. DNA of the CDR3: TGTGCCAGCGGTGGGTTTTCCACAGATACGCAGTATTTT. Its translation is CASGGFSTDTQYF. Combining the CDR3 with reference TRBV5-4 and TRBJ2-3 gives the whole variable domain ETGVTQSPTHLIKTRGQQVTLRCSSQSGHNTVSWYQQALGQGPQFIFQYYREEENGRGNFPPRFSGLQFPNYSSELNVNALELDDSALYLCASGGFSTDTQYFGPGTRLTVL.

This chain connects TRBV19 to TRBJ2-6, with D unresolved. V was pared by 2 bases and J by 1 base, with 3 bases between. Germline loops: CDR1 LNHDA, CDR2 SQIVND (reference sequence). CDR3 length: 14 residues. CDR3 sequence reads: CASSITSGANVLTF. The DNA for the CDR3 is TGTGCCAGTAGTATAACGTCTGGGGCCAACGTCCTGACTTTC.

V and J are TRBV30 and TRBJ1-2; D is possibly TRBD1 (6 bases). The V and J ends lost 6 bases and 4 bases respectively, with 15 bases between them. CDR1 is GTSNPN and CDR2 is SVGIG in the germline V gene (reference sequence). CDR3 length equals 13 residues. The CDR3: CACVPLDSYGYTF. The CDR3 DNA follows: TGTGCCTGCGTCCCCCTGGACAGCTATGGCTACACCTTC.

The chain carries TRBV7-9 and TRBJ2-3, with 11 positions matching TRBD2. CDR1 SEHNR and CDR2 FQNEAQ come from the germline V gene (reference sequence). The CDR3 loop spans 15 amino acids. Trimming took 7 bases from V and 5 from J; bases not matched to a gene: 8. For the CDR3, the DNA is TGTGCCAGCACCCTAGCGGGGGGTGGGAAAGATACGCAGTATTTT. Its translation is CASTLAGGGKDTQYF.

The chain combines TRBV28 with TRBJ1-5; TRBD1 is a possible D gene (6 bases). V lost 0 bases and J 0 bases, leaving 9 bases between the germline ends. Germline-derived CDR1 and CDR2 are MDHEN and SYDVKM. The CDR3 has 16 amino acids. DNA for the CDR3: TGTGCCAGCAGTTTATGGGGGGCGAATAGCAATCAGCCCCAGCATTTT. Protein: CASSLWGANSNQPQHF.

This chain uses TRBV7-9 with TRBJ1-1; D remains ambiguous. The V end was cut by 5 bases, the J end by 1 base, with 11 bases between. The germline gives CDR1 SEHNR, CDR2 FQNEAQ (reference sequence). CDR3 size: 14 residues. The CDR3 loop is CASSNDQRNTEAFF. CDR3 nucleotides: TGTGCCAGCAGCAATGATCAGAGGAACACTGAAGCTTTCTTT.

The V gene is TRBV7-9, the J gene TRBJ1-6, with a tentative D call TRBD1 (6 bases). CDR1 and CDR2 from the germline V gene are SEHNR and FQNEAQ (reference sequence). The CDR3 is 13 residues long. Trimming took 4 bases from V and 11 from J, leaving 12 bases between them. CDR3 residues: CASSSGAGTPLHF. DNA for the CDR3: TGTGCCAGCAGCTCGGGGGCAGGGACACCCCTCCACTTT. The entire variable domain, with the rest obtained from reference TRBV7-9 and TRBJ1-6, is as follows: DTGVSQNPRHKITKRGQNVTFRCDPISEHNRLYWYRQTLGQGPEFLTYFQNEAQLEKSRLLSDRFSAERPKGSFSTLEIQRTEQGDSAMYLCASSSGAGTPLHFGNGTRLTVT.

CDR3: CASSAGSTEAFF. The CDR3 region has the DNA TGCGCCAGCAGTGCGGGGAGTACTGAAGCTTTCTTT. The chain joins TRBV10-1 to TRBJ1-1, with D unresolved. This CDR3 comprises 12 residues. The V and J ends lost 4 bases and 5 bases respectively, with 8 bases between them. CDR1 and CDR2 (germline): WNHNN, SYGVQD (reference sequence).

This chain's CDR3 is CASSVRQGTAFF. In DNA, the CDR3 is TGTGCCAGCAGCGTAAGACAGGGGACGGCTTTCTTT. The chain joins TRBV7-2 to TRBJ1-1; 8 bases line up with TRBD1. The CDR3 contains 12 residues. Germline V gene sequence: CDR1 SGHTA, CDR2 FQGNSA. With 5 bases clipped from V and 11 bases from J, the junction kept 7 bases outside the gene matches.

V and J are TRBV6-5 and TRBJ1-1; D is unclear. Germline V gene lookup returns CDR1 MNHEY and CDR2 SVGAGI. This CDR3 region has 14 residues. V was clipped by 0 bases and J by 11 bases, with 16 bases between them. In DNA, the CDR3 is TGTGCCAGCAGTTACTCCTCGACCCGAAGCGGGGCTTTCTTT. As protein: CASSYSSTRSGAFF.

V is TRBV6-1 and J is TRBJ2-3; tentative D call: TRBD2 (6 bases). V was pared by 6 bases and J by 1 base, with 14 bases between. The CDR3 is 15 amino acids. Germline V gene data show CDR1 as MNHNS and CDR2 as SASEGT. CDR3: CASRTQGGGTDTQYF. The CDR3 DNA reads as TGTGCCAGCAGGACGCAGGGAGGAGGCACAGATACGCAGTATTTT.

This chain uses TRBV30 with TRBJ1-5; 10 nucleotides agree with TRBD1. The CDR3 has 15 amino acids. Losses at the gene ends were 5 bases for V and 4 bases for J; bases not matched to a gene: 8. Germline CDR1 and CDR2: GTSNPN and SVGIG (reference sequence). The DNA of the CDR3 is TGTGCCTGGTCTCCGGGACAGGGGTATAATCAGCCCCAGCATTTT. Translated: CAWSPGQGYNQPQHF.

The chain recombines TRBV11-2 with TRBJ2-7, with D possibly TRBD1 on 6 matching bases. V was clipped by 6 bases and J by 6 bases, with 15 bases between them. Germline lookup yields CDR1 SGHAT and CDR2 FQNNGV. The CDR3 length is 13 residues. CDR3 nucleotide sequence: TGTGCCAGCAGTAACAGGGTTCTGAGCGAGCAGTACTTC. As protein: CASSNRVLSEQYF.